These T cell receptor beta chains were read from a single sample in a study of shared clonotypes between healthy human individuals. Clones were sequenced by immunoSEQ multiplex PCR, and TCRdb holds only the in-frame ones, with some missing. The sample carries about 960,000 clones, about 80% recorded once. The sequencing input was memory CD4+ T cells sorted from blood. The receptor source for this set is a man between 18 and 35 years old in good health. Each CDR3 is given with its conserved first and last residue. D genes are given only for firm matches. Size is stated for part of the rows, as once, few or many counts, or as a class when the clone is expanded.

d_call	v_call	j_call	clone_size	cdr3_nt	cdr3_aa
TRBD2	TRBV5-1	TRBJ2-7	.	TGCGCCAGCAGCTTGGATCTCGGGGGGACCCCCTACGAGCAGTACTTC	CASSLDLGGTPYEQYF
.	TRBV5-5	TRBJ1-3	.	TGTGCCAGCAGCTTCGGAGGGGCTGGAAACACCATATATTTT	CASSFGGAGNTIYF
.	TRBV30	TRBJ2-5	.	TGTGCCTGGAGCCCTAAAGAGACCCAGTACTTC	CAWSPKETQYF
TRBD2	TRBV11-2	TRBJ2-5	.	TGTGCCAGCAGCTTAGATCTTGCGGGAGTTGGAGAGACCCAGTACTTC	CASSLDLAGVGETQYF
.	TRBV5-4	TRBJ2-1	.	TGTGCCAGCAGCTTGGTTCATGAGAATGAGCAGTTCTTC	CASSLVHENEQFF
.	TRBV20-1	TRBJ2-1	.	TGCACCTACCGAAGATCGGATGAGCAGTTCTTC	CTYRRSDEQFF
TRBD1	TRBV29-1	TRBJ2-2	few	TGCAGCGTGGGCAGGGACAGGGATTCCGGGGAGCTGTTTTTT	CSVGRDRDSGELFF
TRBD2	TRBV18	TRBJ2-1	.	TGTGCCAGCTCACCAGAGAAACTAGCGTCCAATGAGCAGTTCTTC	CASSPEKLASNEQFF
.	TRBV12-5	TRBJ2-7	.	TGTGCTAGTGGTTTACCTCCGGCGCCTAACCAGTACTTC	CASGLPPAPNQYF
.	TRBV4-1	TRBJ1-2	.	TGCGCCAGCAGCCAAGCCTCGGGGGGGAACTATGGCTACACCTTC	CASSQASGGNYGYTF
.	TRBV25-1	TRBJ2-3	.	TGTGCCAGCAGTGAAACAGGGATTTCGGATACGCAGTATTTT	CASSETGISDTQYF
TRBD2	TRBV30	TRBJ2-4	once	TGTGCCTGGGAGCGGGAGGTCGGCAAAAACATTCAGTACTTC	CAWEREVGKNIQYF
.	TRBV5-1	TRBJ1-1	few	TGCGCCAGCAGCTTGGCAGGGGCCACTGAAGCTTTCTTT	CASSLAGATEAFF
.	TRBV5-6	TRBJ2-4	.	TGTGCCAGCAGCTTGGTGGGAAACATTCAGTACTTC	CASSLVGNIQYF
TRBD1	TRBV14	TRBJ1-6	.	TGTGCCAGCAGCCGCGACAGGGCTCGGGGTAATTCACCCCTCCACTTT	CASSRDRARGNSPLHF
.	TRBV7-9	TRBJ2-5	.	TGTGCCAGCAGCGGAGCGGCACAAGAGACCCAGTACTTC	CASSGAAQETQYF
.	TRBV2	TRBJ2-4	.	TGTGCCAGCAGTGAGGCGGGGATAATTCGTAACATTCAGTACTTC	CASSEAGIIRNIQYF
TRBD1	TRBV7-9	TRBJ2-1	.	TGTGCCAGCAGCCAAAGACAGGGGGCTGTCAATGAGCAGTTCTTC	CASSQRQGAVNEQFF
.	TRBV5-1	TRBJ1-1	few	TGCGCCAGCAGCTTGTTCGGGGATGGGAACACTGAAGCTTTCTTT	CASSLFGDGNTEAFF
.	TRBV11-3	TRBJ1-6	few	TGTGCCAGCAGCGCCGTCGGGGGCCGATCACCCCTCCACTTT	CASSAVGGRSPLHF
TRBD1	TRBV7-9	TRBJ2-7	few	TGTGCCAGCAGCTTAGGGTCAGGGGGCACGAACGAGCAGTACTTC	CASSLGSGGTNEQYF
TRBD2	TRBV18	TRBJ2-7	.	TGTGCCAGCTCACCGGTGGCGGGGGGCTCCTACGAGCAGTACTTC	CASSPVAGGSYEQYF
TRBD1	TRBV2	TRBJ2-3	.	TGTGCCAGCACCCACAGGGGGCAAACAGATACGCAGTATTTT	CASTHRGQTDTQYF
.	TRBV2	TRBJ1-1	.	TGTGCCAGCAGGCAGACAAGATACACTGAAGCTTTCTTT	CASRQTRYTEAFF
TRBD1	TRBV6-5	TRBJ1-5	once	TGTGCCAGCAGACTCGGACAGGGTATTCAGCCCCAGCATTTT	CASRLGQGIQPQHF
.	TRBV28	TRBJ2-2	.	TGTGCCAGCAGCCCCCCGGGCAGCGCGAACACCGGGGAGCTGTTTTTT	CASSPPGSANTGELFF
TRBD2	TRBV4-3	TRBJ2-1	.	TGCGCCAGCAGCCAAGGAGCTAGCGGATACAATGAGCAGTTCTTC	CASSQGASGYNEQFF
TRBD1	TRBV5-6	TRBJ2-1	.	TGTGCCAGCAGCATGACAGGGGGCGGCGAGCAGTTCTTC	CASSMTGGGEQFF
TRBD2	TRBV15	TRBJ2-7	.	TGTGCCACCAGCAGAGATAAGGGACTAGTGTACGAGCAGTACTTC	CATSRDKGLVYEQYF